The 26 T cell receptor beta chains below all came from one sample that was sequenced in a study of T cell clusters in autoimmune cytopenias. TRB rearrangements were amplified by touch-down multiplex PCR with mixed TRB-A/B primers. TCRdb reworked the multiplex PCR reads into one entry per CDR3 protein, no DNA. The sample has thousands of distinct CDR3 sequences. TRB was amplified from approximately 250 ng of peripheral blood genomic DNA per sample. What was sequenced was peripheral blood. Every receptor here comes from a human donor with an autoimmune cytopenia, with autoimmune hepatitis or in good health (not recorded which).

The V gene is TRBV11-2, the J gene TRBJ2-2; there is no DNA to check the TCRdb D call of TRBD1. The V gene's germline CDR1 is SGHAT and CDR2 FQNNGV. The CDR3 totals 15 residues. The CDR3 sequence is CASSLGAGRTGELFF.

This chain's CDR3 is CASSFATGGYEQYF. The J gene is TRBJ2-7, the V gene TRBV5-1; lacking DNA, the TRBD1 call made by TCRdb goes unchecked. Looked up from germline, CDR1 is SGHRS and CDR2 is YFSETQ. There are 14 residues in the CDR3.

According to its frequency, this clonotype is large. The chain carries TRBV7-2 and TRBJ2-3; TCRdb gives TRBD2 as the D gene, but with no DNA this cannot be confirmed. The germline gives CDR1 SGHTA, CDR2 FQGNSA. The CDR3 length is 15 residues. CDR3 residues: CASSSPRLASDTQYF.

This clonotype shows up as medium-sized by frequency. The chain recombines TRBV5-4 with TRBJ2-3; the D gene TCRdb calls, TRBD2, cannot be checked with no DNA. CDR1 is SGHNT and CDR2 is YYREEE in the germline V gene (reference sequence). The CDR3 consists of 13 residues. CDR3 loop: CASSGTWTDTQYF.

Considering frequency, this clonotype is medium-sized (0.01 to 0.1%). The chain couples TRBV11-2 to TRBJ2-7; TCRdb's D call of TRBD1 is untestable without DNA. CDR1 and CDR2 (germline): SGHAT, FQNNGV. CDR3 length: 16 residues. The CDR3 spells CASSLVTGGRSYEQYF.

In terms of frequency, this clonotype is medium-sized. V is TRBV19 and J is TRBJ1-2; as DNA is missing, the TRBD1 call by TCRdb cannot be tested. Germline V CDR1 and CDR2: LNHDA, SQIVND (reference sequence). This CDR3 comprises 14 residues. The CDR3 loop reads CASSIGTGNYGYTF.

The rearrangement uses TRBV6-6 and TRBJ1-5; as DNA is missing, the TRBD1 call by TCRdb cannot be tested. The V gene's germline CDR1 is MNHNY and CDR2 SVGAGI (reference sequence). The CDR3 is 16 amino acids. This chain's CDR3 is CASSPLDRGFNQPQHF.

This clonotype is identified as medium-sized from frequency. This chain connects TRBV7-2 to TRBJ2-7; checking the TCRdb D call of TRBD2 is not possible without DNA. The germline V gene encodes CDR1 SGHTA and CDR2 FQGNSA. There are 14 residues in the CDR3. This CDR3 reads CASSLGAGYYEQYF.

This clonotype ranks as medium-sized (0.01 to 0.1%) in terms of frequency. The chain uses TRBV5-4 and TRBJ2-1; checking the TCRdb D call of TRBD1 is not possible without DNA. CDR3 length: 13 residues. Germline values: CDR1 SGHNT, CDR2 YYREEE (reference sequence). CDR3 protein: CASSTRDYNEQFF. Looking up the rest from reference TRBV5-4 and TRBJ2-1 gives the full variable domain: ETGVTQSPTHLIKTRGQQVTLRCSSQSGHNTVSWYQQALGQGPQFIFQYYREEENGRGNFPPRFSGLQFPNYSSELNVNALELDDSALYLCASSTRDYNEQFFGPGTRLTVL.

This clonotype registers medium-sized by frequency. The chain has TRBV5-1 and TRBJ2-2; TCRdb's assignment of TRBD1 cannot be checked, as there is no DNA. The CDR3 runs 18 residues. From germline, CDR1 is SGHRS and CDR2 YFSETQ. CDR3: CASSLAEDRVANTGELFF.

V usage is TRBV5-1 and J usage is TRBJ1-2; absent DNA, TCRdb's TRBD1 call cannot be checked. The CDR3 has 17 amino acids. Per germline, CDR1 SGHRS and CDR2 YFSETQ. The CDR3 sequence: CASSYNSGTGVNYGYTF.

According to its frequency, this clonotype is medium-sized. V gene TRBV19 combines with J gene TRBJ1-4; TCRdb's assignment of TRBD1 cannot be checked, as there is no DNA. This CDR3 spans 14 amino acids. Looked up from germline, CDR1 is LNHDA and CDR2 is SQIVND (reference sequence). The CDR3: CASNLGHGNEKLFF.

Judged by frequency, this clonotype is medium-sized. The V and J genes are TRBV19 and TRBJ2-5; the D call from TCRdb, TRBD2, cannot be confirmed without DNA. The CDR3 spans 15 residues. Germline V gene sequence: CDR1 LNHDA, CDR2 SQIVND (reference sequence). CDR3 amino acids: CASSKPSAGRETQYF.

Judged by frequency, this clonotype is medium-sized. The genes are TRBV7-9 and TRBJ1-1. Germline values: CDR1 SEHNR, CDR2 FQNEAQ (reference sequence). The CDR3 covers 13 residues. CDR3 region: CASSPGWATEAFF.

Judged by frequency, this clonotype is medium-sized (0.01 to 0.1%). The chain uses TRBV18 and TRBJ2-7. This CDR3 contains 14 residues. Germline lookup yields CDR1 KGHSH and CDR2 LQKENI. CDR3 region: CASSPPDTSYEQYF.

This chain links TRBV25-1 with TRBJ2-1; TCRdb's assignment of TRBD2 cannot be checked, as there is no DNA. Germline V gene sequence: CDR1 MGHDK, CDR2 SYGVNS. CDR3 length: 16 amino acids. The CDR3 spells CASSTPRGGRFHEQFF. Drawing the rest from reference TRBV25-1 and TRBJ2-1, the complete variable domain is EADIYQTPRYLVIGTGKKITLECSQTMGHDKMYWYQQDPGMELHLIHYSYGVNSTEKGDLSSESTVSRIRTEHFPLTLESARPSHTSQYLCASSTPRGGRFHEQFFGPGTRLTVL.

This clonotype is medium-sized by frequency. The chain recombines TRBV6-6 with TRBJ2-2; the D call from TCRdb, TRBD2, cannot be confirmed without DNA. The CDR3 has 15 residues. Germline loops: CDR1 MNHNY, CDR2 SVGAGI (reference sequence). Here the CDR3 reads CASSEQRGNTGELFF.

Frequency places this clonotype as medium-sized. V usage is TRBV6-1 and J usage is TRBJ2-2; TCRdb lists TRBD1, though no DNA is available to test this call. Germline lookup yields CDR1 MNHNS and CDR2 SASEGT. The CDR3 covers 12 residues. The CDR3 sequence is CATRPGFGELFF.

This clonotype is medium-sized by frequency. The chain joins TRBV7-9 to TRBJ2-7; TCRdb's D gene call, TRBD2, goes unchecked for lack of DNA. Germline CDR1 reads SEHNR; CDR2 reads FQNEAQ (reference sequence). The CDR3 extends over 14 amino acids. CDR3 residues: CASSLEGLADEQYF.

This clonotype is labeled medium-sized (0.01 to 0.1%) based on frequency. The chain has TRBV7-6 and TRBJ2-7; the TRBD1 assignment by TCRdb is unverifiable without DNA. Per germline, CDR1 SGHVS and CDR2 FNYEAQ. The CDR3 consists of 15 residues. CDR3 sequence: CASSLTRDSTYEQYF.

In terms of frequency, this clonotype is medium-sized. This rearrangement joins TRBV5-5 to TRBJ2-7. From germline, CDR1 is SGHKS and CDR2 YYEKEE (reference sequence). The CDR3 is 12 amino acids. The CDR3 here is CASSLVYYEQYF.

By frequency, this clonotype registers medium-sized. The rearrangement joins TRBV27 to TRBJ2-1; checking the TCRdb D call of TRBD2 is not possible without DNA. The CDR3 spans 15 residues. Germline V gives CDR1 MNHEY, CDR2 SMNVEV (reference sequence). CDR3 residues: CASSRKAGGPIEQFF.

V usage is TRBV4-1 and J usage is TRBJ2-5; TCRdb calls TRBD1, which cannot be checked without DNA. Germline V gene lookup returns CDR1 MGHRA and CDR2 YSYEKL. The CDR3 contains 14 residues. CDR3 amino acids: CASSLGGSQETQYF.

The V call is TRBV4-1, the J call TRBJ2-1; there is no DNA to check the TCRdb D call of TRBD1. This CDR3 has 18 residues. The germline gives CDR1 MGHRA, CDR2 YSYEKL. The CDR3 here is CASSLKPLPREIYNEQFF.

The CDR3 region is CASSFQTGVNTEAFF. The chain joins TRBV7-9 to TRBJ1-1; checking the TCRdb D call of TRBD1 is not possible without DNA. Per germline, CDR1 SEHNR and CDR2 FQNEAQ (reference sequence). CDR3 length equals 15 residues.

Considering frequency, this clonotype is medium-sized. The V call is TRBV7-9, the J call TRBJ1-5. CDR1 and CDR2 (germline): SEHNR, FQNEAQ (reference sequence). The CDR3 has 13 amino acids. CDR3 in amino acids: CASSLVDEEPQHF.